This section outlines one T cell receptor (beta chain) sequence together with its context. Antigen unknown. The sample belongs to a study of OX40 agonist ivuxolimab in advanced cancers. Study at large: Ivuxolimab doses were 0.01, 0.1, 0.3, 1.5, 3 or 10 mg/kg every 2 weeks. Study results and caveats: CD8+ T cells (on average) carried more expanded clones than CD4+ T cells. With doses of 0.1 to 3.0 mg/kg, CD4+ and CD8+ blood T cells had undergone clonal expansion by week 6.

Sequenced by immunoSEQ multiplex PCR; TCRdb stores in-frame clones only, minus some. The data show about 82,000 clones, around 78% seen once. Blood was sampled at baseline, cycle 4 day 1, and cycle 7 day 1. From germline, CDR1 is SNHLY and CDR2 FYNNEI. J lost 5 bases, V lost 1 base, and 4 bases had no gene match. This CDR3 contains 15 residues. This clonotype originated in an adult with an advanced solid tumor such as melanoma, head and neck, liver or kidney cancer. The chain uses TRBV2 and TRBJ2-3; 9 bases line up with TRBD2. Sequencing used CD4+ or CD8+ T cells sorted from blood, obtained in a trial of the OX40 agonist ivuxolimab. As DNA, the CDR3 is TGTGCCAGCAGTGAAGGCGGGGGGGCGGGAGATACGCAGTATTTT. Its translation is CASSEGGGAGDTQYF. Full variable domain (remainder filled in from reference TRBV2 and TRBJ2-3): EPEVTQTPSHQVTQMGQEVILRCVPISNHLYFYWYRQILGQKVEFLVSFYNNEISEKSEIFDDQFSVERPDGSNFTLKIRSTKLEDSAMYFCASSEGGGAGDTQYFGPGTRLTVL.